These 3 T cell receptor beta chains originate from one sample sequenced in a study of T cells in Graves' hyperthyroidism and ophthalmopathy. The investigators amplified TCR beta CDR3 regions from RNA transcripts. The HTBI primer set drove a first-round RT-PCR of the TCR CDR3. A single record per CDR3 protein comes from TCRdb applying MiXCR to the multiplex PCR reads. Among more than 500,000 distinct CDR3 sequences listed, 14% to 15% were seen once. The sequenced material came from blood. All receptors derive from a woman in her thirties or forties with Graves' ophthalmopathy.

This clonotype was seen at least ten times. V usage is TRBV12-5 and J usage is TRBJ2-5; D gene uncertain. The length of the CDR3 is 13 residues. V was clipped by 5 bases and J by 2 bases, with 9 bases between them. The germline V gene encodes CDR1 LGHNT and CDR2 FRNRAP. CDR3 sequence reads: CASGPPVQETQYF. For the CDR3, the DNA is TGTGCTAGTGGTCCCCCCGTACAAGAGACCCAGTACTTC.

V gene TRBV11-3 combines with J gene TRBJ2-5; 7 bases agree with TRBD1. The CDR3 totals 15 residues. Germline lookup yields CDR1 SGHNT and CDR2 YENEEA. V dropped 4 bases and J dropped 0; count of bases not matched to a gene: 5. In nucleotides, the CDR3 is TGTGCCAGCAGCTCGGAACAGGGGTACCAAGAGACCCAGTACTTC. Amino acids: CASSSEQGYQETQYF.

This clonotype was recorded at least ten times. The J gene is TRBJ1-1, the V gene TRBV18; D is ambiguous. The CDR3 totals 13 residues. Germline V gene sequence: CDR1 KGHSH, CDR2 LQKENI. Trimming removed 2 bases from V and 8 bases from J, with 12 bases in between. CDR3 loop: CASSPRHVSEAFF. DNA of the CDR3: TGTGCCAGCTCACCAAGACATGTATCAGAAGCTTTCTTT.